Listed below are T cell receptor beta chains from one sample, sequenced in a study of blood T cell repertoires in COVID-19. Sequencing was performed with immunoSEQ multiplex PCR; in TCRdb, only in-frame clones are kept and a portion is missing. The profile shows some 300,000 clones, about 91% of them singletons. The sample was peripheral blood. These receptors were obtained from a woman in her twenties or thirties who had recovered from COVID-19. Both conserved end residues are part of each CDR3. A D gene is named only where the DNA matches it firmly. For some rows the clone size is stated as once, few or many, or as a class when expanded; others skip it.

TRBJ2-7,NA,TRBV25-1,TRBD1,16,TGTGCCAGCAGTGAATTTGAGAGACAGGGGACCTACGAGCAGTACTTC,CASSEFERQGTYEQYF
TRBJ2-1,NA,TRBV24-1,NA,13,TGTGCCACCAGTGGAGATAGCTTCAATGAGCAGTTCTTC,CATSGDSFNEQFF
TRBJ1-5,NA,TRBV9,TRBD1,15,TGTGCCAGCAGCCATTCCGGACAGGGTACACAGCCCCAGCATTTT,CASSHSGQGTQPQHF
TRBJ1-1,NA,TRBV7-9,NA,11,TGTGCCAGCAGAACCGACGGGGAAGCTTTCTTT,CASRTDGEAFF
TRBJ2-7,NA,TRBV11-2,NA,15,TGTGCCAGCAGCTTATTTCCCGGGAGCTCCTACGAGCAGTACTTC,CASSLFPGSSYEQYF
TRBJ1-1,once,TRBV20-1,NA,11,TGCAGTGCGCAGGGGTACACTGAAGCTTTCTTT,CSAQGYTEAFF
TRBJ2-1,NA,TRBV7-9,NA,15,TGTGCCAGCAGTGGTGAGACAGGATTTTACAATGAGCAGTTCTTC,CASSGETGFYNEQFF
TRBJ2-1,NA,TRBV29-1,TRBD1,15,TGCAGCGTTGATGGGGACAGGGGTTTCTACAATGAGCAGTTCTTC,CSVDGDRGFYNEQFF
TRBJ2-5,NA,TRBV7-8,NA,13,TGTGCCAGCAGCCTCCAGGGGAAAGAGACCCAGTACTTC,CASSLQGKETQYF
TRBJ1-1,NA,TRBV18,NA,12,TGTGCCAGCTTCTCGGGGGGGCGCGAAGCTTTCTTT,CASFSGGREAFF
TRBJ2-1,NA,TRBV7-8,NA,18,TGTGCCAGCAGCTTAGGGCTTTATCAGGGGTACTATTACAATGAGCAGTTCTTC,CASSLGLYQGYYYNEQFF
TRBJ1-1,NA,TRBV6-1,NA,15,TGTGCCAGCAGTGACCTCCAGATGGCAGGCCTCAGGGCTTTCTTT,CASSDLQMAGLRAFF
TRBJ1-2,NA,TRBV27,NA,16,TGTGCCAGCAGTTTAGCATCCACAGACCGAAACTATGGCTACACCTTC,CASSLASTDRNYGYTF
TRBJ2-1,NA,TRBV28,TRBD2,16,TGTGCCAGCAGTTCTCAACTAGCGGGGGGTTACAATGAGCAGTTCTTC,CASSSQLAGGYNEQFF
TRBJ1-2,NA,TRBV5-1,TRBD1,13,TGCGCCAGCAGCTTGGTAGGGGGCAATGGCTACACCTTC,CASSLVGGNGYTF
TRBJ2-5,NA,TRBV6-5,NA,13,TGTGCCAGCAGCGAGACTAGTCGGCAGACCCAGTACTTC,CASSETSRQTQYF
TRBJ2-5,NA,TRBV11-2,NA,14,TGTGCCAGCAGCTTCATGGCGGGGCCGGAGACCCAGTACTTC,CASSFMAGPETQYF
TRBJ2-2,once,TRBV27,NA,17,TGTGCCAGTAAGGGGGAGGGCGGCTGGTCGAACACCGGGGAGCTGTTTTTT,CASKGEGGWSNTGELFF